The TCR beta chain described here comes from a study of response to subunit inactivated influenza vaccine. TCRdb ran MiXCR on the RT-PCR reads and lists one entry per CDR3 protein. Here the sample spans hundreds of thousands of distinct CDR3 sequences, 14% being singletons. As to this clonotype: Its target is unknown.

CDR3 length: 18 residues. V trimming: 5 bases; J trimming: 2 bases; junction bases outside the gene matches: 13. Germline V gene data show CDR1 as SGHAT and CDR2 as FQNNGV. Study observations and caveats: The authors put forward the suggestion that each seasonal influenza vaccination may bring in only a limited number of new T cells.

The chain carries TRBV11-2 and TRBJ2-4; 9 nucleotides line up with TRBD1. The specimen was PBMCs from blood, collected around two weeks before vaccination. The origin of this receptor is a man aged 50 or older who received an inactivated influenza vaccine. In DNA, the CDR3 is TGTGCCAGCAGCGAGGGACAGGGTGGAATGGTAACCAAAAACATTCAGTACTTC. Translating gives CASSEGQGGMVTKNIQYF. The entire variable domain, with the rest obtained from reference TRBV11-2 and TRBJ2-4, is as follows: EAGVAQSPRYKIIEKRQSVAFWCNPISGHATLYWYQQILGQGPKLLIQFQNNGVVDDSQLPKDRFSAERLKGVDSTLKIQPAKLEDSAVYLCASSEGQGGMVTKNIQYFGAGTRLSVL.